One T cell receptor (beta chain) is described in this entry. This clone's antigen is unknown. Within one base of it there is no much larger clone, and no base qualities were kept. Inclusive of the bounding cysteine and phenylalanine, the CDR3 is 14 residues long. Only the CDR3 part of the read is kept: 42 bases, read in frame from the first base. For CDR1 and CDR2, the germline V gene lists MNHNS and SASEGT. V loses 2 bases of germline sequence and J loses 2 bases, and the interval between the two ends is 7 bases. The CDR3 regions of human TCRbeta chains were subjected to immunosequencing. The published analysis was carried out like this. Repertoire TCRs were checked for matches against a reference library of SARS-CoV-2-specific TCRs that had been generated using the MIRA antigen-specificity platform. Breadth was defined as the fraction of unique TCRs that were SARS-CoV-2-associated. Depth was defined as the fraction of total T cells that were SARS-CoV-2-associated. Each spike-specific TCR was assigned to its reactive spike region and to a CD4 or CD8 class using the MIRA data. Log10-transformed breadth and depth values were compared by one-way ANOVA with Sidak's multiple comparisons tests. The source is immuneACCESS, and TCRdb retained only in-frame sequences with V and J called. Part of the clones is not carried over; for the studies checked, unresolved V genes explain less than half of this, and the remainder is unexplained. The V and J calls and clone size come from that table; D and trimming were worked out from the DNA. This sample gives 75,000 to 100,000 clones in total; approximately 91% of them show up just once. In total, the top ten clones hold approximately 2.5% of the sample.

These data originate in a study of T cell responses to AZD1222 COVID-19 vaccine (dated by TCRdb to about 2021). Regarding the study in general: Because spike-specific TCR depth and breadth did not differ between the two schedules, AZD1222 recipients who got a second dose at roughly 4 weeks were pooled with those who got a second dose at roughly 12 weeks. A total of over 230 trial participants underwent TCR sequencing, of whom some 210 received two doses of AZD1222 and 26 received two doses of the MenACWY control vaccine. Trial participants were enrolled by age into subgroups of 18-55, 56-69 and 70-plus years, and roughly 150, 30 and 60 TCR-sequenced participants, respectively, were included in these subgroups.

This sample's time point label indicates: baseline before first vaccination. Samples from vaccinated people were obtained from the UK trials COV001 and COV002, which included a single-blind randomized controlled phase 2/3 trial of AZD1222 (ChAdOx1 nCoV-19) in healthy adults. For TCRbeta chain sequencing, PBMC samples from trial participants were taken at day 0 and at day 28 after the second dose. General conclusions and limits of the study: Participants were mostly white British and included more females than males, and it was suggested by the authors that clonal diversity may have been underestimated. In the small 56-69-year group, the increase in depth fell short of significance, most likely because of low power. Conclusions about previously exposed vaccinees are limited because only five to seven AZD1222 recipients were SARS-CoV-2 seropositive at baseline. Epitopes outside the regions mutated in the B.1.351 and B.1.1.7 variants were reportedly recognized by nearly half of the unique spike-specific TCRs. After two AZD1222 doses, both the breadth and the depth of spike-specific TCRs were significantly higher than at day 0 and than in MenACWY recipients. Because no day 14 peak-response samples were available, repertoires were characterized only after the peak T cell response. The whole spike protein was spanned by vaccine-associated CD4 TCRs, and dominant responses were seen in regions 160-218 and 743-854.

The receptor's source is an adult in good health. The sequencing used peripheral blood, collected on day 0 of AZD1222 vaccination. The receptor chain draws on TRBV6-1 and TRBJ1-5; D gene: possibly TRBD1, on 6 matching bases. The CDR3 loop reads CASSERGGNQPQHF. The DNA sequence is given as TGTGCCAGCAGTGAAAGGGGGGGCAATCAGCCCCAGCATTTT.